The 8 T cell receptor beta chains listed next were all sequenced from one sample in a study of blood T cell repertoires in COVID-19. TCRdb keeps only in-frame clones here, not all; method: immunoSEQ multiplex PCR. The table records 80,000 to 90,000 clones, more than 65% of them present only once. The sequenced material came from peripheral blood. All receptors derive from a man between 65 and 79 years old with acute or convalescent COVID-19.

The V call is TRBV27, the J call TRBJ1-2; tentatively, D is TRBD1 (5 bases). The V and J ends lost 2 bases and 8 bases respectively, with 27 bases between them. Germline loops: CDR1 MNHEY, CDR2 SMNVEV (reference sequence). This CDR3 is 18 amino acids long. The CDR3, as DNA: TGTGCCAGCAGTTTAAAGGGCAGTGGAGTCAGGGCTCTCGGGGGCTACACCTTC. Its protein product is CASSLKGSGVRALGGYTF.

The chain joins TRBV11-2 to TRBJ2-1, with unresolved D. V lost 5 bases, J lost 4 bases, and 6 bases lay in between. Germline assignment: CDR1 SGHAT and CDR2 FQNNGV. This CDR3 is built from 12 residues. The DNA for the CDR3 is TGTGCCAGCAGCCGCGCTTACAATGAGCAGTTCTTC. It yields the protein CASSRAYNEQFF. The whole variable domain, filled in from reference TRBV11-2 and TRBJ2-1, reads EAGVAQSPRYKIIEKRQSVAFWCNPISGHATLYWYQQILGQGPKLLIQFQNNGVVDDSQLPKDRFSAERLKGVDSTLKIQPAKLEDSAVYLCASSRAYNEQFFGPGTRLTVL.

The V gene is TRBV7-9, the J gene TRBJ1-3; D not certain. The V gene's germline CDR1 is SEHNR and CDR2 FQNEAQ (reference sequence). This CDR3 has 15 residues. With 4 bases removed from V and 2 bases from J, the gap between germline ends came to 12 bases. The DNA for the CDR3 is TGTGCCAGCAGCTCGAGGCGACGGGCTGGAAACACCATATATTTT. It is translated as CASSSRRRAGNTIYF. The variable domain in full, with the rest retrieved from reference TRBV7-9 and TRBJ1-3, is DTGVSQNPRHKITKRGQNVTFRCDPISEHNRLYWYRQTLGQGPEFLTYFQNEAQLEKSRLLSDRFSAERPKGSFSTLEIQRTEQGDSAMYLCASSSRRRAGNTIYFGEGSWLTVV.

The gene calls are TRBV18 and TRBJ1-6, with 7 bases that match TRBD1. The CDR3 has 16 residues. The germline V gene has CDR1 KGHSH and CDR2 LQKENI. V gave up 3 bases and J gave up 6 bases; unmatched junction bases: 8. This CDR3 is CASSPGSGTVNSPLHF. As DNA, the CDR3 is TGTGCCAGCTCACCGGGGTCCGGGACAGTTAATTCACCCCTCCACTTT.

The chain employs TRBV28 and TRBJ2-7, with TRBD1 matching 8 bases. This CDR3 is 15 amino acids long. The V gene end was trimmed by 1 base and the J gene end by 1 base; junction bases not matched to a gene: 3. The germline CDR1 and CDR2 sequences are MDHEN and SYDVKM. This CDR3 reads CASSLYGTGSYEQYF. The CDR3 bases are TGTGCCAGCAGTTTATACGGGACAGGTTCCTACGAGCAGTACTTC.

V gene TRBV19 combines with J gene TRBJ1-3, with a weak D call TRBD1 (6 bases). V lost 5 bases, J lost 4 bases, and 15 bases lay in between. The CDR3 is 15 residues long. The V gene's germline CDR1 is LNHDA and CDR2 SQIVND (reference sequence). The CDR3 coding sequence is TGTGCCAGTAGTCCACGCAGGGGATTCGGAAACACCATATATTTT. As protein: CASSPRRGFGNTIYF.

The gene calls are TRBV5-1 and TRBJ1-6; D is undetermined. The germline CDR1 and CDR2 sequences are SGHRS and YFSETQ. The ends were cut back, 0 bases at V and 6 bases at J, with 10 bases in the middle. The CDR3 sequence is 15 residues long. DNA for the CDR3: TGCGCCAGCAGCTTGGATGGAAGAGGTAATTCACCCCTCCACTTT. It specifies CASSLDGRGNSPLHF.

The chain combines TRBV9 with TRBJ2-2; tentatively, D is TRBD2 (5 bases). The V and J ends lost 4 bases and 4 bases respectively, with 11 bases between them. Germline lookup yields CDR1 SGDLS and CDR2 YYNGEE. CDR3 length: 14 amino acids. This CDR3 reads CASSPTGSTGELFF. CDR3 nucleotide sequence: TGTGCCAGCAGCCCGACTGGGAGCACCGGGGAGCTGTTTTTT.